These T cell receptor beta chains were read from a single sample in a study of CD8+CD57+ T cells in acquired aplastic anemia. TCRdb used MiXCR to reprocess the reads, holding one entry per CDR3 protein. The table has about 40,000 distinct CDR3 sequences, over 55% seen once. Specimen: sorted CD4+, CD8+, or CD8+CD57+ T cells (not recorded which) from PBMCs. The receptor set was obtained from a human donor with aplastic anemia. Both conserved end residues are part of each CDR3. The order of the fields is D gene, J gene, V gene, CDR3 protein. D genes are given only for firm matches.

.,TRBJ1-5,TRBV7-2,CAGSLIGGAHQPQHF
.,TRBJ1-1,TRBV10-2,CASSERGATEAFF
.,TRBJ1-1,TRBV10-3,CAIGRDNTEAFF
.,TRBJ2-5,TRBV5-1,CASRETQYF
TRBD1,TRBJ1-2,TRBV9,CASSARQGANYGYTF
.,TRBJ2-5,TRBV19,CASSIVGGAQTQYF
.,TRBJ2-7,TRBV19,CASSIGDSPYEQYF
.,TRBJ2-7,TRBV7-9,CASSLGVWSGEQYF
.,TRBJ2-7,TRBV7-3,CASSFSIGGPYEQYF
.,TRBJ2-7,TRBV7-8,CASSLVRPNYEQYF
.,TRBJ2-5,TRBV5-1,CVREGDRRELGETQYF
.,TRBJ1-1,TRBV7-6,CASSLEGGLSEAFF
TRBD1,TRBJ2-7,TRBV7-6,CASSLRTGGDEQYF
TRBD2,TRBJ2-3,TRBV20-1,CSARDSTGLATDTQYF
.,TRBJ2-7,TRBV9,CDGSPGPYAEQYF
.,TRBJ2-5,TRBV20-1,CSASRRGEETQYF
TRBD1,TRBJ2-5,TRBV29-1,CSARTGETQYF
.,TRBJ2-1,TRBV24-1,CATEDGSSYNEQFF
TRBD1,TRBJ1-6,TRBV2,CASTPLRDRGSSPLHF
TRBD1,TRBJ1-5,TRBV19,CASTQGGSNQPQHF
.,TRBJ1-3,TRBV15,CATSRDATNSGNTIYF
TRBD2,TRBJ2-5,TRBV15,CASSQAVREDPTETQYF
.,TRBJ1-6,TRBV7-2,CASSLTYNSPLHF
TRBD2,TRBJ2-1,TRBV3-1,CAISEGGGYNEQFF
TRBD2,TRBJ2-3,TRBV9,CASSVAGGGPDTQYF
.,TRBJ1-2,TRBV2,CASSEDPNYGYTF
TRBD1,TRBJ2-6,TRBV25-1,CASSEIGTGGVLTF
.,TRBJ1-6,TRBV10-3,CAISDRAEGSPLHF
.,TRBJ1-2,TRBV15,CATSSGGFYGYTF
.,TRBJ1-5,TRBV15,CATSNRLSQPQHF
.,TRBJ1-1,TRBV7-9,CASSDGITEAFF
.,TRBJ2-1,TRBV5-4,CASSLAGTRYNEQFF
TRBD1,TRBJ2-5,TRBV9,CASSVEQGARQETQYF
.,TRBJ2-7,TRBV7-6,CASSSLDSYEQYF
.,TRBJ2-7,TRBV15,CATSRVPGSSYEQYF
TRBD1,TRBJ2-7,TRBV7-8,CASSSPGQNFYEQYF
TRBD1,TRBJ1-2,TRBV6-1,CARSVDRASFMDGYTF
TRBD2,TRBJ2-3,TRBV10-3,CALRASGGPTDTQYF
.,TRBJ1-2,TRBV7-9,CASSLAQDYGYTF
.,TRBJ1-2,TRBV10-2,CASSEGGAAGYTF
.,TRBJ2-1,TRBV2,CASSRTRQGGGEQFF
.,TRBJ1-6,TRBV25-1,CASSEGQHYNSPLHF
.,TRBJ2-2,TRBV15,CATSRTENTGELFF
TRBD1,TRBJ1-6,TRBV10-3,CAISESKQGYSPLHF
TRBD1,TRBJ1-1,TRBV7-2,CASSLGTGEMNTEAFF
.,TRBJ1-5,TRBV29-1,CSVVQGRSNQPQHF
.,TRBJ2-7,TRBV7-6,CASSLSGYNNEQYF
.,TRBJ2-7,TRBV12-3/TRBV12-4,CASSLPPSYEQYF
.,TRBJ2-2,TRBV6-4,CASSDSETGELFF
.,TRBJ1-1,TRBV4-1,CASSRQEDTEAFF
TRBD1,TRBJ1-5,TRBV28,CASSLGYRGNQPQHF